This T cell receptor beta chain was obtained from a study of blood T cell repertoires in COVID-19. Study in general: The United States, Italy and Spain provided the acute and convalescent COVID-19 samples. Sample material is recorded as cDNA or gDNA derived from T cells, B-cell-depleted T cells, or PBMCs.

Under the authors' procedure: Nucleated cell counts were estimated from reference gene primer amplification. The data were produced by immunoSEQ multiplex PCR, yet TCRdb's version contains in-frame clones alone and is incomplete. That table is the source of V, J and clone size, and D and trimming were worked out from the DNA. The sample carries 75,000 to 80,000 clones, around 90% recorded once. V shed 0 bases and J 5 bases; nucleotides not matched to a gene: 6. Germline CDR1 reads SGHDT; CDR2 reads YYEEEE. This CDR3 has 16 residues. The V and J genes are TRBV5-6 and TRBJ2-7; 12 bases are shared with TRBD1. The TCR sequence derives from a human donor in a cohort sampled during active COVID-19. The sample was peripheral blood. As DNA, the CDR3 is TGTGCCAGCAGCTTGGCCGTGGGGACAGGGGGCGACGAGCAGTACTTC. This gives the protein CASSLAVGTGGDEQYF. The full variable domain, in which reference TRBV5-6 and TRBJ2-7 provide the parts outside the CDR3, is DAGVTQSPTHLIKTRGQQVTLRCSPKSGHDTVSWYQQALGQGPQFIFQYYEEEERQRGNFPDRFSGHQFPNYSSELNVNALLLGDSALYLCASSLAVGTGGDEQYFGPGTRLTVT.